The present TCR beta chain was sequenced within a study of blood T cell repertoires in COVID-19. On the study more broadly: Acute and convalescent COVID-19 samples came from the United States, Italy and Spain. Sources were T cells, B-cell-depleted T cells, or PBMCs; the material itself was cDNA or gDNA.

J gave up 5 bases and V 5 bases, and 11 bases lay outside the gene matches. Germline V gene sequence: CDR1 SQVTM, CDR2 ANQGSEA. The CDR3 spans 15 residues. In the original processing: Nucleated cell counts were estimated from reference gene primer amplification. Clones were sequenced by immunoSEQ multiplex PCR, and TCRdb holds only the in-frame ones, with some missing. The D gene and trimming were derived from the DNA, and the V and J assignments and clone size from that table. The sample has approximately 210,000 clones, around 83% seen once; the top ten hold roughly 2.9%. This TCR came from a man aged 45-60 years with active or convalescent COVID-19. Sequenced: peripheral blood. The V gene is TRBV29-1, the J gene TRBJ2-7; the match to TRBD1 covers 11 bases. CDR3 in amino acids: CSVTDRDRGINEQYF. The CDR3 nucleotides read TGCAGCGTTACCGACCGGGACAGGGGGATAAACGAGCAGTACTTC.